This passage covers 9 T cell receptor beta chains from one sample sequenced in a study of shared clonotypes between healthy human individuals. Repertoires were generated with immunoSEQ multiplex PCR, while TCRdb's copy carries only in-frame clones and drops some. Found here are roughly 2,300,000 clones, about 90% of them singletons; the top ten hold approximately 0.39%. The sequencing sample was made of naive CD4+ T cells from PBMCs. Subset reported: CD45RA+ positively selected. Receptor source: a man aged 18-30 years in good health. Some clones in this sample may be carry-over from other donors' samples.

The CDR3, as DNA: TGTGCCAGCAGCGTAGATGCGGCCTACTCCTACAATGAGCAGTTCTTC. As protein: CASSVDAAYSYNEQFF. V usage is TRBV9 and J usage is TRBJ2-1, with D unclear. The CDR3 has 16 residues. CDR1 is SGDLS, CDR2 YYNGEE, per germline. Trimming removed 0 bases at V and 0 bases at J, with 10 bases between.

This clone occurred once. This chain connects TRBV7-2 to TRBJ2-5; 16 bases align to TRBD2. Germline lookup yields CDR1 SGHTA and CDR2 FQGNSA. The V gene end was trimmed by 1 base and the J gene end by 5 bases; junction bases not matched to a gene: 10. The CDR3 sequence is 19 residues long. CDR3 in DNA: TGTGCCAGCAGCTTAGTAGGCGGGACTAGCGGGAGGGTGAGGGAGACCCAGTACTTC. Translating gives CASSLVGGTSGRVRETQYF. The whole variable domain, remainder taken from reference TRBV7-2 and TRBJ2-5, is GAGVSQSPSNKVTEKGKDVELRCDPISGHTALYWYRQSLGQGLEFLIYFQGNSAPDKSGLPSDRFSAERTGGSVSTLTIQRTQQEDSAVYLCASSLVGGTSGRVRETQYFGPGTRLLVL.

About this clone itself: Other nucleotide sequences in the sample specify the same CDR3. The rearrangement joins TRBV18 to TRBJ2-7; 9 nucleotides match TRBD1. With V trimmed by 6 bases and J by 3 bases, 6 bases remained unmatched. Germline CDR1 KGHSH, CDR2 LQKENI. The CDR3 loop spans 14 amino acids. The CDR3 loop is CASSPGTGNYEQYF. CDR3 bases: TGTGCCAGCTCCCCCGGGACAGGGAACTACGAGCAGTACTTC.

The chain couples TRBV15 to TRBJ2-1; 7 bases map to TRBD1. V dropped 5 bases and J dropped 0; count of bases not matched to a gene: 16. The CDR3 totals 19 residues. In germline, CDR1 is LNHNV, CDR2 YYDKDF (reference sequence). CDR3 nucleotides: TGTGCCACCAGCTACCCCCTCGGGTCTCGGACAGGCTCCTACAATGAGCAGTTCTTC. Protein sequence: CATSYPLGSRTGSYNEQFF.

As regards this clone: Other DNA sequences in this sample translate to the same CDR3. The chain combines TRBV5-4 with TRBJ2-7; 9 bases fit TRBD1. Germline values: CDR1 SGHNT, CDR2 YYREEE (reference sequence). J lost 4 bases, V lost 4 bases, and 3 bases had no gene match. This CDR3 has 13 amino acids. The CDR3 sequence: CASSRGQGYEQYF. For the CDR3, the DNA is TGTGCCAGCAGCCGGGGACAGGGATACGAGCAGTACTTC.

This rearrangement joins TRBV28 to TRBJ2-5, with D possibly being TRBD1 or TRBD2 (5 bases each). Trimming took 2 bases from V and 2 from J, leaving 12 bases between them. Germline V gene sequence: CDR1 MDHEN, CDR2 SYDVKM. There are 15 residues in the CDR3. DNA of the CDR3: TGTGCCAGCAGTTTAAACGGGGCAGCACAAGAGACCCAGTACTTC. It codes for CASSLNGAAQETQYF.

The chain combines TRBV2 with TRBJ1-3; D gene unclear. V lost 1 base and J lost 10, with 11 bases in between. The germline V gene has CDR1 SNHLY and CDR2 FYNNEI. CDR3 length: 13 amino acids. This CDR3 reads CASSEGPVWTIYF. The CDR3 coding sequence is TGTGCCAGCAGTGAAGGACCAGTTTGGACCATATATTTT.

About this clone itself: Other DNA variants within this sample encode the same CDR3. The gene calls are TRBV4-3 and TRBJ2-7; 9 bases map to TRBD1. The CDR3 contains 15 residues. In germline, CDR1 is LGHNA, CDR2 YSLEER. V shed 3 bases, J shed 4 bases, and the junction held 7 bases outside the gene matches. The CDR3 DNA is TGCGCCAGCAGCCAGGCCGGGACAGGGCGGTACGAGCAGTACTTC. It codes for CASSQAGTGRYEQYF.

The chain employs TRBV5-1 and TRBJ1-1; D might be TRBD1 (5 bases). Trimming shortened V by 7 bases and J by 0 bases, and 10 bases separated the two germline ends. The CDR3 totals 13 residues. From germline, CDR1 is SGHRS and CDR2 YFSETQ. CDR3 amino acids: CASGGEMNTEAFF. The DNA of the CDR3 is TGCGCCAGCGGAGGGGAAATGAACACTGAAGCTTTCTTT. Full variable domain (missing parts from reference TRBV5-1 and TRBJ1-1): KAGVTQTPRYLIKTRGQQVTLSCSPISGHRSVSWYQQTPGQGLQFLFEYFSETQRNKGNFPGRFSGRQFSNSRSEMNVSTLELGDSALYLCASGGEMNTEAFFGQGTRLTVV.